This TCR beta chain was retrieved from a study of CD8 T cells in Susac syndrome. Germline assignment: CDR1 KGHSH and CDR2 LQKENI. Trimming took 2 bases from V and 5 from J; bases not matched to a gene: 5. There are 15 residues in the CDR3. Reverse transcription of 0.5 to 1 ug RNA was performed with random hexamers. With immunoSEQ multiplex PCR, TCR beta CDR3 was amplified across 54 Vbeta and 13 Jbeta. MiXCR, run by TCRdb on the immunoSEQ multiplex PCR reads, gives a single entry per CDR3 protein. This sample has 120,000 or so distinct CDR3 sequences, with roughly 92% found just once. Sequencing of TCR beta was performed on blood CD8+ T cells and on blood CD4+ T cells. The study used healthy donors as controls matched for age and sex.

Material for sequencing was CD4+ T cells from PBMCs. This chain connects TRBV18 to TRBJ2-5, with 10 nucleotides matching TRBD2. The sequence came from a human donor in good health. CDR3 nucleotide sequence: TGTGCCAGCTCACCAACTAGCGGGAATAGGGAGACCCAGTACTTC. It codes for CASSPTSGNRETQYF.